Listed below are T cell receptor beta chains from one sample, sequenced in a study of vaccination and CD4 T cells after COVID-19. TCRdb reanalysed the PCR reads using MiXCR and keeps one entry per CDR3 protein. The table shows thousands of distinct CDR3 sequences, with approximately 50% occurring only once. No antigens are known for them. The sequencing input was CD4+ T cells from blood, cultured in vitro. These receptors originate from a human donor who had recovered from COVID-19. The conserved cysteine and the conserved F or W are not part of the CDR3 here. Each record gives: J gene, V gene, CDR3 protein.

>TRBJ2-2|TRBV6-2/TRBV6-3
ASRPGHYTGELF
>TRBJ1-1|TRBV6-1
ASSGNGQIEAF
>TRBJ1-6|TRBV6-1
ASCPRLLDSPLH
>TRBJ1-5|TRBV28
ASNLGGWDQPQH
>TRBJ1-2|TRBV27
ASSFRGQDGYT
>TRBJ1-2|TRBV7-2
ASSTTGGWGYT
>TRBJ1-1|TRBV6-1
ASRQGQNTEAF
>TRBJ1-5|TRBV4-1
ASSQEAQNNQPQH
>TRBJ2-1|TRBV7-9
ASSLGVRGVNEQF
>TRBJ1-2|TRBV25-1
ASSDRGGYYGYT
>TRBJ1-1|TRBV18
ASSPKRGGTEAF
>TRBJ2-1|TRBV6-2/TRBV6-3
ASSASGSAYNEQF
>TRBJ2-7|TRBV6-5
ASSYSGLAYEQY
>TRBJ2-7|TRBV6-1
ASSEATGSPYEQY
>TRBJ1-2|TRBV27
ASSQRGQGRGGYT
>TRBJ1-2|TRBV27
ASSRRGYPYGYT
>TRBJ2-7|TRBV7-2
ASSPQSGGNEQY
>TRBJ2-7|TRBV28
ASSRPGLLSYEQY
>TRBJ2-7|TRBV11-2
ASSLGLKRNEQY
>TRBJ2-3|TRBV27
ATYPGGQGMDTQY
>TRBJ2-7|TRBV7-2
ASSLSGGPYEQY
>TRBJ2-6|TRBV11-2
ASSLGIGSGANVLT
>TRBJ1-1|TRBV6-5
ASSSTGLTNTEAF
>TRBJ1-1|TRBV6-2/TRBV6-3
ASSSDWGRNTEAF
>TRBJ2-7|TRBV6-1
ASSEQDYEQY
>TRBJ2-7|TRBV27
ASRVRSYPGGVGEQY
>TRBJ1-1|TRBV7-9
ASSAPGQGNTEAF
>TRBJ2-7|TRBV6-2/TRBV6-3
ASTQGAEQY
>TRBJ1-2|TRBV20-1
SASQDTSIGGYT
>TRBJ1-3|TRBV5-6
ASSWWEAGNTIY
>TRBJ2-1|TRBV20-1
SAGIRQGSSYNEQF
>TRBJ1-2|TRBV7-2
ASSWDRVGYGYT
>TRBJ2-5|TRBV18
ASSPPTYQETQY
>TRBJ1-2|TRBV6-2/TRBV6-3
ASSYSFGDSGYT
>TRBJ1-2|TRBV19
ASKPSGNYGYT
>TRBJ2-3|TRBV7-6
ASSPTGGSDTQY
>TRBJ1-6|TRBV30
AWTGSSYNSPLH
>TRBJ1-1|TRBV19
ASSIARDTEAF
>TRBJ1-3|TRBV20-1
SARAPGRSGNTIY
>TRBJ1-1|TRBV12-3/TRBV12-4
ASTGGTGGFTEAF